This TCR beta chain was captured by sequencing in a study of control samples from healthy donors and cancer patients. Data came from immunoSEQ multiplex PCR; TCRdb stores just in-frame clones and leaves some out. The sample yields 100,000 to 150,000 clones, 70% to 90% seen once. The sample comprised blood. This sequence originates from a man in his forties or fifties in good health.

CDR3 nucleotide sequence: TGTGCCAGCAGTTTACCGCGGGGGGGCCGAAATACGCAGTATTTT. As protein: CASSLPRGGRNTQYF. The gene calls are TRBV27 and TRBJ2-3; TRBD2 matches 9 bases. The V and J ends lost 2 bases and 7 bases, in that order; junction bases with no gene match: 7. This CDR3 has 15 residues. Germline loops: CDR1 MNHEY, CDR2 SMNVEV (reference sequence).